This passage covers 14 T cell receptor beta chains from one sample sequenced in a study of blood T cell repertoires in COVID-19. The table came from immunoSEQ multiplex PCR; TCRdb's copy has only in-frame clones and leaves some out. The table shows a few hundred thousand clones, with around 85% occurring only once. The specimen sequenced was PBMCs or T cells enriched from blood (not recorded which). These receptors originate from a woman between 40 and 55 years old who had recovered from COVID-19.

V is TRBV9 and J is TRBJ2-5; TRBD2 agrees at 9 bases. This CDR3 spans 14 amino acids. Germline lookup yields CDR1 SGDLS and CDR2 YYNGEE. The trim removed 3 bases at V and 2 bases at J, leaving 2 bases unmatched. The CDR3: CASSAGLAQETQYF. CDR3 nucleotide sequence: TGTGCCAGCAGCGCCGGACTAGCGCAAGAGACCCAGTACTTC.

In regard to this clone: Different DNA sequences within this sample yield the same CDR3. The V gene is TRBV2, the J gene TRBJ2-5; D is ambiguous. There are 12 residues in the CDR3. V was trimmed by 4 bases and J by 2 bases, leaving 5 bases between them. Per germline, CDR1 SNHLY and CDR2 FYNNEI. CDR3 sequence reads: CASSVQQETQYF. The DNA for the CDR3 is TGTGCCAGCAGTGTACAGCAAGAGACCCAGTACTTC. Looking up the rest from reference TRBV2 and TRBJ2-5 gives the full variable domain: EPEVTQTPSHQVTQMGQEVILRCVPISNHLYFYWYRQILGQKVEFLVSFYNNEISEKSEIFDDQFSVERPDGSNFTLKIRSTKLEDSAMYFCASSVQQETQYFGPGTRLLVL.

The chain couples TRBV25-1 to TRBJ1-6, with TRBD1 identical over 8 bases. V lost 6 bases, J lost 10 bases, and 5 bases stayed unmatched. Germline CDR1 MGHDK, CDR2 SYGVNS. The CDR3 length is 13 residues. The DNA for the CDR3 is TGTGCCAGCAGGGACAGGGTTTACTCACCCCTCCACTTT. Encoded protein: CASRDRVYSPLHF.

V gene TRBV11-2 combines with J gene TRBJ2-1; TRBD2 might be the D (5 bases). The CDR3 length is 15 residues. The V gene lost 1 base and the J gene lost 4 bases, with 11 bases spanning the gap. In germline, CDR1 is SGHAT, CDR2 FQNNGV. The CDR3 region has the DNA TGTGCCAGCAGCTTAGCCGGTAGGGAGTACAATGAGCAGTTCTTC. It codes for CASSLAGREYNEQFF.

This rearrangement joins TRBV27 to TRBJ2-1; a possible D gene is TRBD2 (5 bases). The CDR3 has 16 amino acids. V lost 2 bases, J lost 7 bases, and 18 bases lay in between. CDR1 is MNHEY, CDR2 SMNVEV, per germline (reference sequence). The CDR3 nucleotides read TGTGCCAGCAGTTTACTGAGCACTAGTAGGTCTAATGAGCAGTTCTTC. This encodes CASSLLSTSRSNEQFF.

This chain links TRBV6-5 with TRBJ1-5; D is uncertain. Germline CDR1 reads MNHEY; CDR2 reads SVGAGI. This CDR3 has 14 residues. V lost 6 bases and J 2 bases, leaving 11 bases between the germline ends. The CDR3 is CASRLPGGNQPQHF. The CDR3 DNA reads TGTGCCAGCAGGCTGCCTGGAGGCAATCAGCCCCAGCATTTT.

This chain's CDR3 is CASSHGGPTTDTQYF. As DNA, the CDR3 is TGTGCCAGCAGCCACGGAGGCCCCACCACAGATACGCAGTATTTT. This chain links TRBV7-3 with TRBJ2-3, with a possible D match to TRBD2 (5 bases). Between the trimmed V and J ends, which lost 5 bases and 2 bases, there was a span of 14 bases. Germline CDR1 and CDR2: SGHTA and FQGTGA. The CDR3 length is 15 residues.

The genes are TRBV6-5 and TRBJ1-2, with TRBD1 matching over 7 bases. This CDR3 has 14 residues. After removal of 6 bases from V and 2 bases from J, the junction contained 6 bases not matched to a gene. Germline V CDR1 and CDR2: MNHEY, SVGAGI. The CDR3 protein is CASRGGQQNYGYTF. The CDR3 bases are TGTGCCAGCAGGGGGGGACAGCAGAACTATGGCTACACCTTC.

The chain links TRBV28 to TRBJ2-5, with a weak D call TRBD1 (5 bases). Between the trimmed V and J ends, which lost 3 bases and 1 base, there was a span of 12 bases. CDR3 size: 15 residues. Germline-derived CDR1 and CDR2 are MDHEN and SYDVKM. The CDR3 region has the DNA TGTGCCAGCAGTTTTCCAGGGAACCTCCAAGAGACCCAGTACTTC. As protein: CASSFPGNLQETQYF.

This chain connects TRBV6-2 or TRBV6-3 to TRBJ2-7; a possible D gene is TRBD2 (5 bases). The germline gives CDR1 MNHEY, CDR2 SVGEGT. V was trimmed by 4 bases and J by 7 bases, leaving 20 bases between them. This CDR3 has 15 residues. CDR3: CASSSSGLSLGEQYF. CDR3 coding DNA: TGTGCCAGCAGTTCCTCCGGACTCTCCCTGGGGGAGCAGTACTTC.

The chain has TRBV6-2 or TRBV6-3 and TRBJ1-5; 7 bases are a match to TRBD1. CDR1 is MNHEY, CDR2 SVGEGT, per germline. This CDR3 spans 14 amino acids. The J segment lost 6 bases and the V segment lost 5 bases, leaving 7 bases of the junction unmatched. The CDR3 loop reads CASSRGGAGQPQHF. CDR3 nucleotides: TGTGCCAGCAGTCGAGGGGGCGCGGGTCAGCCCCAGCATTTT.

The chain links TRBV5-4 to TRBJ2-3; D ambiguous. CDR1 and CDR2 from the germline V gene are SGHNT and YYREEE (reference sequence). The CDR3 contains 13 residues. Trimming took 4 bases from V and 2 from J, leaving 8 bases between them. CDR3 sequence (DNA): TGTGCCAGCAGCCTCCAAGCCACAGATACGCAGTATTTT. Translation gives CASSLQATDTQYF.

On this clone: The junction differs from germline at one of its ends, possibly a read error. This sequence joins TRBV6-5 and TRBJ2-5, with D possibly TRBD2 on 7 matching bases. This CDR3 has 15 amino acids. Germline V gives CDR1 MNHEY, CDR2 SVGAGI. CDR3 coding DNA: TGTGCCAGCAGGGGTTCGGGGGGCCGCCAAGAGGCCCAGTACTTC. It codes for CASRGSGGRQEAQYF.

The chain recombines TRBV24-1 with TRBJ1-2; no firm D call. The germline gives CDR1 KGHDR, CDR2 SFDVKD. The CDR3 spans 14 residues. Trimming stripped 2 bases from V and 5 bases from J, with 11 bases between. The CDR3 DNA follows: TGTGCCACCAGTGATTCGCGGGAAGGATATGGCTACACCTTC. Its translation is CATSDSREGYGYTF.